This TCR beta chain derives from a study of molecular identifiers for immune sequencing clone quantification. Germline-derived CDR1 and CDR2 are SGHTA and FQGNSA. This CDR3 comprises 20 residues. V lost 2 bases to trimming and J lost 3 bases; unmatched junction nucleotides: 19. A single record per CDR3 protein comes from TCRdb applying MiXCR to the PCR reads. The sample yields around 100,000 distinct CDR3 sequences, around 33% seen once. The chain carries TRBV7-2 and TRBJ2-1, with 7 bases aligning to TRBD2. The sample consisted of naive CD8+ T cells from blood, with Jurkat cell RNA spiked in. The subset denotes: FACS-sorted CD8+CD4-CCR7+CD45RA+ naive T cells. The TCR comes from a human donor in good health. Some libraries in this study had Jurkat cell RNA spiked in. The CDR3 sequence is CASSLLSLYLRENFYNEQFF. The CDR3 DNA is TGTGCCAGCAGCTTATTAAGCCTATATTTGCGGGAGAATTTCTACAATGAGCAGTTCTTC.